This is a list of T cell receptor beta chains from one sample in a study of blood T cells in healthy people across ages. TCRdb analysed the 5' RACE reads with MiXCR anew, one entry per CDR3 protein. The table records about 590,000 distinct CDR3 sequences, approximately 30% of them present only once. The sequenced material came from blood. These receptors were obtained from an elderly woman in good health. Each CDR3 is given without its conserved first and last residue. A D gene is named only where the DNA matches it firmly. The size of a clone is reported for some rows only, either as once, few or many, or as a class for expanded clones.

D	size	V	J	length	CDR3
-	few	TRBV5-1	TRBJ2-5	13	ASSLPQGSYETQY
-	many	TRBV20-1	TRBJ2-1	11	SARKPGVDEQF
-	many	TRBV5-1	TRBJ1-6	12	ASRGAAYNSPLH
TRBD2	-	TRBV24-1	TRBJ2-1	12	ATSDPGLEDEQF
-	many	TRBV12-3/TRBV12-4	TRBJ2-5	13	ASSNFRGGQETQY
-	many	TRBV6-1	TRBJ2-4	13	ASSEGEVAKNIQY
-	many	TRBV13	TRBJ2-7	11	ASSLGTTYEQY
-	-	TRBV12-3/TRBV12-4	-	12	ASRLGGSSGEQY
TRBD2	-	TRBV7-6	TRBJ2-7	14	ASTRELAGGNYEQY
-	few	TRBV2	TRBJ1-6	12	ASTSIDMNSPLH
TRBD2	many	TRBV5-6	TRBJ2-1	13	ASSFGGGPTNEQF
-	many	TRBV7-2	TRBJ1-2	11	ASSLNINYGYT
-	many	TRBV25-1	TRBJ1-2	10	ASSADSYGYT
-	many	TRBV6-5	TRBJ1-2	10	ASAKLPYGYT
TRBD1	many	TRBV20-1	TRBJ2-5	14	SARDNTGGASGTQY
-	many	TRBV11-2	TRBJ1-2	12	ASSLVTDNYGYT
TRBD2	-	TRBV5-1	TRBJ2-1	13	ASSFSGGAVGEQF
TRBD2	many	TRBV6-5	TRBJ2-1	14	ASSYSGLAGYNEQF
TRBD1	many	TRBV6-6	TRBJ2-5	14	ASIEEGTGVLQTQY
TRBD1	many	TRBV7-2	TRBJ1-2	15	ASIWAGTGATGNGYT
-	-	TRBV23-1	TRBJ1-5	12	ASMPAGPNQPQH
-	-	TRBV5-1	TRBJ1-6	12	ASRGSTYNSPLH
TRBD1	many	TRBV5-1	TRBJ2-7	12	ASSLEDRVHEQY
-	many	TRBV7-2	TRBJ2-7	12	ASSSGREGYEQY
TRBD1	many	TRBV5-1	TRBJ1-5	14	ASSLERDSSNQPQH
-	-	TRBV20-1	-	11	STRGSADYEQY
-	many	TRBV15	TRBJ2-1	13	ATSRDGKFYNEQF
-	-	TRBV7-2	TRBJ1-1	14	ASSQRSGQGSTEAF
-	-	TRBV7-2	TRBJ2-3	11	ASSRLVGDTQY
-	many	TRBV6-6	TRBJ2-5	15	ASAPRTIFRDWETQY
TRBD1	few	TRBV15	TRBJ1-5	11	ATSRQGDQPQH
-	-	TRBV27	TRBJ2-7	10	AWRDGPYEQY
-	-	TRBV7-9	TRBJ2-7	13	VSTPPGGLPYEQY
-	many	TRBV28	TRBJ1-2	10	ASSPDKYGYT
TRBD1	-	TRBV20-1	TRBJ1-2	12	GSSGGTGLDGYT
TRBD1	-	TRBV7-3	TRBJ2-5	13	ASSSRGRFGETQY
TRBD1	-	TRBV7-2	TRBJ2-2	14	ASSQRGQGGTGELF
-	-	TRBV3-1	TRBJ2-3	11	VTPLGGRDTQY
TRBD2	once	TRBV29-1	TRBJ2-7	11	SVGTSGAGEQY
TRBD1	many	TRBV4-2	TRBJ2-5	14	ASSLSTGTGEETQY
-	many	TRBV7-9	TRBJ2-7	11	ASVPSGNDEQY
-	few	TRBV6-5	TRBJ1-1	13	ASSRRPSGGTEAF
TRBD2	few	TRBV6-2/TRBV6-3	TRBJ2-1	15	ASSYGLAASSYNEQF
-	many	TRBV6-5	TRBJ2-3	15	ASSYPVEVHPADTQY
TRBD2	-	TRBV5-1	TRBJ2-1	14	AGSLAGSSGTNEQF
TRBD1	-	TRBV12-3/TRBV12-4	TRBJ1-1	14	ASSFGLGGGLAEAF
-	-	TRBV7-9	TRBJ2-3	14	ASSYSPGVGTDTQY
TRBD2	-	TRBV7-2	TRBJ2-5	13	ASSPGLAEGETQY
-	few	TRBV28	TRBJ1-2	12	ASRRFRQNYGYT
-	few	TRBV14	TRBJ1-6	14	ASSQDLGARISPLH
-	-	TRBV20-1	TRBJ1-6	14	SARDGFQGPNSPLH
TRBD1	many	TRBV7-2	TRBJ1-1	14	ASSLARDRYDTEAF
TRBD2	few	TRBV7-2	TRBJ2-5	14	ASSLDGGGVNNEQY
TRBD2	few	TRBV5-1	TRBJ2-1	14	ASSLGPAAGGLEQF
TRBD2	few	TRBV5-1	TRBJ2-2	13	ASSFLAGTSGELF
TRBD2	-	TRBV4-2	TRBJ2-1	13	ASSQPTSGGNERF
-	few	TRBV7-2	TRBJ1-5	13	ASSLVRGSNQPQH